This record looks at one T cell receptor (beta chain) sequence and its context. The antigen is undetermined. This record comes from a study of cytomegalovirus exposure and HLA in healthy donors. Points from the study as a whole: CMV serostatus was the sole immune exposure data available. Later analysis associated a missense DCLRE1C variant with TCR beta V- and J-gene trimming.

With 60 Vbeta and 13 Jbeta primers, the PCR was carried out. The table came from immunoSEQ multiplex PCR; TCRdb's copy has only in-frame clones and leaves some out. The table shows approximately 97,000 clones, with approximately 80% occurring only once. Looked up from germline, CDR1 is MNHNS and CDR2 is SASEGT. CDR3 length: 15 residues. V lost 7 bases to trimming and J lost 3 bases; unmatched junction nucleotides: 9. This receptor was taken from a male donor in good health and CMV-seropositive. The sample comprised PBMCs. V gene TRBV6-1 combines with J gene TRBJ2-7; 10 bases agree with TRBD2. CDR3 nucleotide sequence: TGTGCCAGCAACCCCATAGCGGGAGGAGGCTACGAGCAGTACTTC. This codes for CASNPIAGGGYEQYF.